A single TCR beta chain is shown here with its context. The data were obtained in a study of shared clonotypes between healthy human individuals. In the original analysis: Filtering differed for immunoSEQ, which gave only junction sequences without quality scores. The table came from immunoSEQ multiplex PCR; TCRdb's copy has only in-frame clones and leaves some out. V, J and clone size are taken as reported in that table, and D and trimming were inferred from the DNA itself. The sample carries about 1 million clones, 65% to 80% recorded once. Looked up from germline, CDR1 is SGHDN and CDR2 is FVKESK. CDR3 length: 13 residues. V lost 1 base, J lost 14 bases, and 14 bases lay in between. CD4+ cell separation produced CD45RA+ naive and CD45RA-negative memory subsets.

This receptor was obtained from a man aged 18 to 29 in good health. The V call is TRBV14, the J call TRBJ1-4; D unresolved. Specimen: memory CD4+ T cells sorted from blood. Subset noted: CD45RA-negative fraction. In nucleotides, the CDR3 is TGTGCCAGCAGCCAAGGTGTGGGCCGGTTGCTGTTTTTT. Translating it yields CASSQGVGRLLFF.